This T cell receptor beta chain stems from a study of T cells in Graves' hyperthyroidism and ophthalmopathy. Regions amplified from RNA transcripts were the TCR beta CDR3 regions. Carried out on the TCR CDR3, a first-round RT-PCR used the HTBI primer set. TCRdb fed the multiplex PCR reads into MiXCR, producing one record per CDR3 protein. The sample carries 500,000 to 600,000 distinct CDR3 sequences, just over 45% recorded once. Germline V gene sequence: CDR1 MNHNY, CDR2 SVGAGI (reference sequence). This CDR3 spans 13 amino acids. V dropped 2 bases and J dropped 15 bases, with 17 bases sitting between them.

This TCR was sampled from a woman aged 18-29 years with Graves' hyperthyroidism. Sequenced sample: peripheral blood or thyroid tissue (not recorded which). The genes are TRBV6-6 and TRBJ2-1; D call uncertain. The CDR3 here is CASSYDLVTQLFF. The CDR3 coding sequence is TGTGCCAGCAGTTACGACTTGGTGACCCAGTTGTTCTTC.